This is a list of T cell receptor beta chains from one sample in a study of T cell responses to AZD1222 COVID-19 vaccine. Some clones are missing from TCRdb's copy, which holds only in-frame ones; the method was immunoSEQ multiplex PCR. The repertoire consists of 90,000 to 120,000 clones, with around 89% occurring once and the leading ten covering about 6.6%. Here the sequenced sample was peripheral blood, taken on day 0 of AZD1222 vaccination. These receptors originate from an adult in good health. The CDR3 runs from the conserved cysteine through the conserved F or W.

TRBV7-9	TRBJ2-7	CASSFGRLAEQYF
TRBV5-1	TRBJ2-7	CASSPGALNSYEQYF
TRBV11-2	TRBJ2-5	CASSQDWSGTQYF
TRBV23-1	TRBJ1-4	CASSPWGKGTTNEKLFF
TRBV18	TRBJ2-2	CASSLMDRANTGELFF
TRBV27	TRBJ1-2	CASSLGQGWDYGYTF
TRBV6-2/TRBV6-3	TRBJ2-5	CASSWSGARGAQETQYF
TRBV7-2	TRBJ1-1	CASSFGTGSEAFF
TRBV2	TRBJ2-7	CASHDITGTAIYEQYF
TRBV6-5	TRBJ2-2	CASRGTGSNTGELFF
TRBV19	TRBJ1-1	CASSGARRAEAFF
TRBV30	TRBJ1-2	CAWSVAGHYGYTF
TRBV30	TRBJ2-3	CAWRSLAGVTDTQYF
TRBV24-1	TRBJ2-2	CATSEEGLGLAGSNTGELFF
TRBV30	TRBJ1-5	CAWSSGTGRGQPQHF
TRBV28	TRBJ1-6	CASSSPSAGSPLHF
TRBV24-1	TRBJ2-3	CAIQQGTDTQYF
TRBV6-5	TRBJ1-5	CASSQGYSNQPQHF
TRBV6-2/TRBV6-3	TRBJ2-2	CASSRGGGGTGELFF
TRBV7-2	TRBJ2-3	CASSFGGARTDTQYF
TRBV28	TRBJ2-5	CASSPPSETQYF
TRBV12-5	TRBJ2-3	CASGSMAEFTDTQYF
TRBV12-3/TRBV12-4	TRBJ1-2	CASNTGGYGYTF
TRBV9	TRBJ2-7	CASSVGAESSYEQYF
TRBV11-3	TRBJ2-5	CASSLARSAETQYF
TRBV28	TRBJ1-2	CASSSGTHYGYTF
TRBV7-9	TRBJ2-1	CASSEQGDEQFF
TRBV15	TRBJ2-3	CATSRSGTSTDTQYF
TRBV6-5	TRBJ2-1	CASSLRKGGNEQFF
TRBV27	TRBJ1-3	CASSRTGGSAGNTIYF